Below, 29 T cell receptor beta chains from the same sample are listed, as sequenced in a study of cytomegalovirus exposure and HLA in healthy donors. 13 Jbeta primers and 60 Vbeta primers were used for the PCR. Produced via immunoSEQ multiplex PCR; TCRdb's table is partial and in-frame only. The sample carries roughly 140,000 clones, about 76% recorded once. The sample consisted of PBMCs. Every receptor here comes from a man aged 18 to 30 in good health and CMV-seronegative.

This chain links TRBV23-1 with TRBJ2-7, with D possibly matching TRBD1 (6 bases). TRBV23-1 is sorted into the ORF group, with uncertain function. Trimming took off 4 bases at V and 0 bases at J, with 10 bases between the two ends. CDR3 length: 14 amino acids. The CDR3 protein is CASSRRQASYEQYF. CDR3 bases: TGCGCCAGCAGTCGCCGACAGGCCTCCTACGAGCAGTACTTC.

This clone was picked up a small number of times. The CDR3 bases are TGTGCCAGCAGCCAAGGGAGGGGGGGTAGCAATCAGCCCCAGCATTTT. Its translation: CASSQGRGGSNQPQHF. V gene TRBV9 combines with J gene TRBJ1-5; the D gene is possibly TRBD1 (6 bases). Looked up from germline, CDR1 is SGDLS and CDR2 is YYNGEE. Trimming took off 4 bases at V and 0 bases at J, with 14 bases between the two ends. There are 16 residues in the CDR3.

J is TRBJ2-7 and V is TRBV6-6; D unresolved. The V and J ends lost 0 bases and 4 bases respectively, with 7 bases between them. The CDR3 runs 13 residues. Germline V CDR1 and CDR2: MNHNY, SVGAGI (reference sequence). The CDR3, as DNA: TGTGCCAGCAGTTACTCGATCGGTTACGAGCAGTACTTC. Translated, it gives CASSYSIGYEQYF.

This chain connects TRBV27 to TRBJ2-2, with D perhaps matching TRBD1 (6 bases). The CDR3 is made up of 13 amino acids. In germline, CDR1 is MNHEY, CDR2 SMNVEV (reference sequence). The V end lost 4 bases, the J end lost 5 bases, and 8 bases lay between the germline ends. CDR3 DNA: TGTGCCAGCAGTTACGGGACAACCGGGGAGCTGTTTTTT. This gives the protein CASSYGTTGELFF.

The genes are TRBV4-1 and TRBJ2-1, with 8 bases that match TRBD2. This CDR3 comprises 20 residues. Germline lookup yields CDR1 MGHRA and CDR2 YSYEKL. V trimming: 0 bases; J trimming: 2 bases; junction bases outside the gene matches: 15. The CDR3 spells CASSQDMRRLANNPYNEQFF. CDR3 in DNA: TGCGCCAGCAGCCAAGATATGCGAAGACTAGCGAATAACCCCTACAATGAGCAGTTCTTC.

CDR3 sequence reads: CASRGDTDNTEAFF. The DNA of the CDR3 is TGTGCCAGCAGAGGGGACACCGACAACACTGAAGCTTTCTTT. The rearrangement links TRBV2 to TRBJ1-1; tentative D call: TRBD1 (6 bases). The CDR3 has 14 amino acids. The germline V gene has CDR1 SNHLY and CDR2 FYNNEI. V was shortened by 6 bases and J by 2 bases, with 13 bases between the two germline ends.

The rearrangement links TRBV10-3 to TRBJ1-5, with 8 bases aligning to TRBD1. V was clipped by 4 bases and J by 1 base; unmatched bases: 6. CDR1 and CDR2 (germline): ENHRY, SYGVKD. This CDR3 spans 16 amino acids. CDR3 region: CAISGGTGGSNQPQHF. The DNA of the CDR3 is TGTGCCATCAGTGGCGGGACAGGAGGGAGCAATCAGCCCCAGCATTTT.

The chain links TRBV7-9 to TRBJ2-7, with 8 bases fitting TRBD1. Germline CDR1 reads SEHNR; CDR2 reads FQNEAQ (reference sequence). V was clipped by 5 bases and J by 5 bases; unmatched bases: 11. The CDR3 has 15 amino acids. The CDR3: CASSPTDRVEDEQYF. The CDR3 bases are TGTGCCAGCAGCCCGACGGACAGGGTTGAGGACGAGCAGTACTTC.

The chain employs TRBV29-1 and TRBJ2-1; tentative D call: TRBD1 (5 bases). This CDR3 has 14 amino acids. V was pared by 6 bases and J by 9 bases, with 21 bases between. Germline CDR1 reads SQVTM; CDR2 reads ANQGSEA. The CDR3 bases are TGCAGCGTGAGAATTAGTGGCCGCCAGGGTGAGCAGTTCTTC. It translates to CSVRISGRQGEQFF.

This clone was picked up one time. The chain couples TRBV28 to TRBJ1-6; D perhaps matches TRBD1 (5 bases). CDR1 and CDR2 from the germline V gene are MDHEN and SYDVKM. This CDR3 is built from 15 residues. The V and J ends lost 0 bases and 7 bases respectively, with 10 bases between them. CDR3 bases: TGTGCCAGCAGTTTATGGGGGGGTGGCAATTCACCCCTCCACTTT. It encodes CASSLWGGGNSPLHF.

The J gene is TRBJ1-1, the V gene TRBV27; D is possibly TRBD1 (6 bases). The CDR3 extends over 13 amino acids. Germline-derived CDR1 and CDR2 are MNHEY and SMNVEV (reference sequence). With 5 bases removed from V and 4 bases from J, the gap between germline ends came to 11 bases. The CDR3 nucleotides read TGTGCCAGCAGTCCAGGGGAGAGCACTGAAGCTTTCTTT. Translated, it gives CASSPGESTEAFF.

The chain is built from TRBV6-5 and TRBJ2-5, with 10 bases aligning to TRBD1. After removal of 6 bases from V and 5 bases from J, the junction contained 9 bases not matched to a gene. Germline V gene sequence: CDR1 MNHEY, CDR2 SVGAGI. The CDR3 runs 15 residues. The CDR3 is CASSPTGTGVETQYF. The CDR3 coding sequence is TGTGCCAGCAGCCCAACCGGGACAGGGGTCGAGACCCAGTACTTC.

This clone was recorded only once. This chain connects TRBV19 to TRBJ2-1; 7 bases agree with TRBD1. CDR3 length: 15 amino acids. Trimming cost V 2 bases and J 4 bases; bases outside gene matches: 5. Germline V gene lookup returns CDR1 LNHDA and CDR2 SQIVND (reference sequence). CDR3 DNA sequence: TGTGCCAGTAGTATAATGTGGGGACAGTACAATGAGCAGTTCTTC. Translating it yields CASSIMWGQYNEQFF.

Here the CDR3 DNA reads TGTGCCAGTAGTCCCCGGGACAACAATCAGCCCCAGCATTTT. This encodes CASSPRDNNQPQHF. The chain has TRBV19 and TRBJ1-5, with D perhaps TRBD1 (6 bases). V lost 5 bases to trimming and J lost 3 bases, with 11 bases between them. This CDR3 has 14 amino acids. Germline loops: CDR1 LNHDA, CDR2 SQIVND (reference sequence).

This clone was found a few times. The gene calls are TRBV19 and TRBJ1-1; 8 positions agree with TRBD1. This CDR3 has 15 amino acids. Germline V CDR1 and CDR2: LNHDA, SQIVND (reference sequence). Germline trimming cut 3 bases from V and 3 bases from J; bases unmatched to any gene: 6. The CDR3, as DNA: TGTGCCAGTAGTATCGGACAGGGAATCCACACTGAAGCTTTCTTT. Protein sequence: CASSIGQGIHTEAFF.

Only one count was recorded for this clone. J is TRBJ2-7 and V is TRBV30, with TRBD2 matching 9 bases. Germline CDR1 is GTSNPN and CDR2 is SVGIG (reference sequence). The CDR3 length is 13 residues. The ends lost 2 bases at V and 7 bases at J; junction bases unmatched: 6. CDR3 amino acids: CAWSNPSGGEQYF. The CDR3 DNA sequence: TGTGCCTGGAGTAATCCCAGCGGGGGGGAGCAGTACTTC.

This clone has just a few counts. V is TRBV7-2 and J is TRBJ1-3, with D possibly TRBD1 on 5 matching bases. Germline loops: CDR1 SGHTA, CDR2 FQGNSA. V dropped 6 bases and J dropped 4 bases, with 10 bases sitting between them. The CDR3 runs to 13 residues. DNA for the CDR3: TGTGCCAGCAGGCAGGGTCTAGGAAACACCATATATTTT. It encodes CASRQGLGNTIYF.

The chain uses TRBV5-1 and TRBJ2-7; the match to TRBD1 covers 7 bases. In germline, CDR1 is SGHRS, CDR2 YFSETQ. The CDR3 spans 14 residues. The ends lost 1 base at V and 8 bases at J; junction bases unmatched: 9. CDR3 loop: CASSLFQGEMKQYF. The CDR3 nucleotides read TGCGCCAGCAGCTTGTTTCAGGGGGAGATGAAGCAGTACTTC.

V gene TRBV6-5 combines with J gene TRBJ2-2; D is unresolved. The V and J ends lost 6 bases and 5 bases respectively, with 7 bases between them. Germline CDR1 reads MNHEY; CDR2 reads SVGAGI. The CDR3 length is 12 residues. The CDR3 here is CASSPLTGELFF. In nucleotides, the CDR3 is TGTGCCAGCAGCCCGCTAACCGGGGAGCTGTTTTTT.

This chain connects TRBV28 to TRBJ1-1, with 9 positions matching TRBD1. The CDR3 totals 14 residues. Germline trimming cut 2 bases from V and 7 bases from J; bases unmatched to any gene: 5. CDR1 and CDR2 (germline): MDHEN, SYDVKM. The CDR3 region is CASSLRDREGEAFF. The CDR3 bases are TGTGCCAGCAGTTTAAGGGACAGGGAGGGTGAAGCTTTCTTT.

The V call is TRBV6-4, the J call TRBJ2-2, with TRBD1 as a possible D gene (6 bases). Trimming removed 7 bases at V and 7 bases at J, with 10 bases between. The CDR3 length is 12 residues. CDR1 MRHNA and CDR2 SNTAGT come from the germline V gene. The CDR3 spells CASTGQNGELFF. The CDR3 nucleotides are TGTGCCAGCACAGGACAGAACGGGGAGCTGTTTTTT.

The V call is TRBV15, the J call TRBJ2-2; a possible D gene is TRBD2 (6 bases). Looked up from germline, CDR1 is LNHNV and CDR2 is YYDKDF (reference sequence). Trimming removed 5 bases from V and 2 bases from J, with 15 bases in between. This CDR3 spans 16 amino acids. The CDR3 loop is CATSGTGTYNTGELFF. The CDR3 region has the DNA TGTGCCACCAGCGGAACCGGGACTTATAACACCGGGGAGCTGTTTTTT.

This chain uses TRBV5-4 with TRBJ1-1; 9 bases map to TRBD1. The CDR3 has 14 residues. With V trimmed by 4 bases and J by 6 bases, 7 bases remained unmatched. CDR1 is SGHNT and CDR2 is YYREEE in the germline V gene (reference sequence). CDR3: CASSRTGGLAEAFF. The CDR3 nucleotides are TGTGCCAGCAGCAGAACAGGGGGCCTCGCTGAAGCTTTCTTT.

The chain couples TRBV5-6 to TRBJ2-7; 10 bases align to TRBD1. The CDR3 has 16 amino acids. V lost 0 bases to trimming and J lost 2 bases; unmatched junction nucleotides: 5. The germline V gene has CDR1 SGHDT and CDR2 YYEEEE. The chain's CDR3 is CASSLAGQGDPYEQYF. DNA for the CDR3: TGTGCCAGCAGCTTGGCCGGACAGGGGGACCCCTACGAGCAGTACTTC.

J is TRBJ1-2 and V is TRBV2, with 9 nucleotides matching TRBD1. The V gene end was trimmed by 7 bases and the J gene end by 9 bases; junction bases not matched to a gene: 9. Germline values: CDR1 SNHLY, CDR2 FYNNEI. The CDR3 is made up of 13 amino acids. The CDR3 DNA reads as TGTGCCAGCAACCCCGGGACAGGGATCCGCTACACCTTC. Amino acids: CASNPGTGIRYTF.

This chain uses TRBV7-9 with TRBJ1-2, with no clear D. CDR1 is SEHNR and CDR2 is FQNEAQ in the germline V gene (reference sequence). This CDR3 has 15 residues. Trimming cost V 1 base and J 11 bases, with 20 bases left between them. This CDR3 reads CASSLGFGRAEIYTF. The CDR3 DNA follows: TGTGCCAGCAGCTTAGGGTTCGGGCGAGCGGAGATTTACACCTTC. Together with reference TRBV7-9 and TRBJ1-2, the CDR3 gives the full variable domain: DTGVSQNPRHKITKRGQNVTFRCDPISEHNRLYWYRQTLGQGPEFLTYFQNEAQLEKSRLLSDRFSAERPKGSFSTLEIQRTEQGDSAMYLCASSLGFGRAEIYTFGSGTRLTVV.

The V and J genes are TRBV5-1 and TRBJ1-2, with D perhaps TRBD1 (6 bases). Germline loops: CDR1 SGHRS, CDR2 YFSETQ. The CDR3 sequence is 17 residues long. The V gene lost 0 bases and the J gene lost 1 base, with 16 bases spanning the gap. CDR3: CASSLGPGQGFNYGYTF. In DNA form, the CDR3 reads TGCGCCAGCAGCTTGGGTCCAGGGCAGGGGTTTAACTATGGCTACACCTTC.

V usage is TRBV2 and J usage is TRBJ2-5, with 8 positions matching TRBD2. Losses at the gene ends were 4 bases for V and 11 bases for J; bases not matched to a gene: 9. Germline values: CDR1 SNHLY, CDR2 FYNNEI. The CDR3 spans 13 residues. The CDR3 DNA sequence: TGTGCCAGCAGTGGGCTAGCGGGCTCACTGCAGTACTTC. Residues: CASSGLAGSLQYF. Full variable domain (rest looked up from reference TRBV2 and TRBJ2-5): EPEVTQTPSHQVTQMGQEVILRCVPISNHLYFYWYRQILGQKVEFLVSFYNNEISEKSEIFDDQFSVERPDGSNFTLKIRSTKLEDSAMYFCASSGLAGSLQYFGPGTRLLVL.

This sequence joins TRBV6-1 and TRBJ2-7, with 8 bases identical to TRBD1. V shed 5 bases, J shed 3 bases, and the junction held 9 bases outside the gene matches. Germline V gives CDR1 MNHNS, CDR2 SASEGT. The CDR3 sequence is 15 residues long. DNA for the CDR3: TGTGCCAGCAGTTCTGAGACAGGGGCCATCTACGAGCAGTACTTC. This translates into CASSSETGAIYEQYF.